This T cell receptor (beta chain) was sequenced in a study of T-cell memory formation after mild COVID-19. Whole-study context: Largely, TCR clusters stayed within a single donor.

Germline CDR1 and CDR2: SGHKS and YYEKEE (reference sequence). CDR3 size: 14 residues. The ends were cut back, 2 bases at V and 1 base at J, with 8 bases in the middle. This clonotype was picked up a small number of times. 5'RACE with constant-segment primers yielded barcoded, UMI-tagged TCR alpha and TCR beta cDNA libraries. A single record per CDR3 protein comes from TCRdb applying MiXCR to the 5' RACE reads. The sample yields fewer than 400,000 distinct CDR3 sequences, more than 15% seen once. The chain recombines TRBV5-5 with TRBJ2-3; D gene unclear. Sequenced input: PBMCs or a T cell subset sorted from them (not recorded which). The clonotype originates from a young man who had mild COVID-19 (a few samples of this study predate the infection). Cell type and time point are not known. The CDR3 is CASSFSQGTDTQYF. CDR3 coding DNA: TGTGCCAGCAGCTTTTCCCAGGGCACAGATACGCAGTATTTT.